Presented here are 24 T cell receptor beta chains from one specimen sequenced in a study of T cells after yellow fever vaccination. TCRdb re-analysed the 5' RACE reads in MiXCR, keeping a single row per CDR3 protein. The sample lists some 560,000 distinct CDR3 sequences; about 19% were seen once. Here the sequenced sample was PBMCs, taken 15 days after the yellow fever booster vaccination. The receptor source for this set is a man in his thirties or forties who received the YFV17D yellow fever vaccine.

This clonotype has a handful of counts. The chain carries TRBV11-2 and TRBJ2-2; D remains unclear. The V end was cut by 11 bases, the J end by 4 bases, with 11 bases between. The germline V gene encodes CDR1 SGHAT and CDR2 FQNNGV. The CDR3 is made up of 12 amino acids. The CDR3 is CAGRRATGELFF. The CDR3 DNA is TGTGCCGGTAGAAGGGCCACCGGGGAGCTGTTTTTT.

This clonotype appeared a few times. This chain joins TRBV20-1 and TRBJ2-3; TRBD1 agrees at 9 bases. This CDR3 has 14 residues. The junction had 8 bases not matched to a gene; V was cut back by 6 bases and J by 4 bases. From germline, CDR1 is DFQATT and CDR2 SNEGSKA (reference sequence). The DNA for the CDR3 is TGCAGTGCAGCACAGGGGGCGATAGCAGATACGCAGTATTTT. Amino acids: CSAAQGAIADTQYF.

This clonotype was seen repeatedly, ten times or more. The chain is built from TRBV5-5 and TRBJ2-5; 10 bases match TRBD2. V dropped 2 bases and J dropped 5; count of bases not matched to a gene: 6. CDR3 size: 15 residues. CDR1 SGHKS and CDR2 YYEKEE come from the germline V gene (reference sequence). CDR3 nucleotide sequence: TGTGCCAGCAGCTTAAGCGGGAGGGCCCCGGAGACCCAGTACTTC. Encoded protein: CASSLSGRAPETQYF.

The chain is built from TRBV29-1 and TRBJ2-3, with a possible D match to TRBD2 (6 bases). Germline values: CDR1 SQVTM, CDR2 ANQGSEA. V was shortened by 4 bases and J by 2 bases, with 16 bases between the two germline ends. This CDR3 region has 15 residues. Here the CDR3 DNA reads TGCAGCGTTGTTCGGTGCGGGAAGGCCACAGATACGCAGTATTTT. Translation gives CSVVRCGKATDTQYF.

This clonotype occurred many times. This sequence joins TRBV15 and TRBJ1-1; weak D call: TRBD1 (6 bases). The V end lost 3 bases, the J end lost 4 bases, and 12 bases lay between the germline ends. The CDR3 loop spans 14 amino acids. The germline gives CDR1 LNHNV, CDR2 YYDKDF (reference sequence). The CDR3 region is CATSRNRAGTEAFF. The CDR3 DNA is TGTGCCACCAGCAGGAACAGGGCGGGCACTGAAGCTTTCTTT.

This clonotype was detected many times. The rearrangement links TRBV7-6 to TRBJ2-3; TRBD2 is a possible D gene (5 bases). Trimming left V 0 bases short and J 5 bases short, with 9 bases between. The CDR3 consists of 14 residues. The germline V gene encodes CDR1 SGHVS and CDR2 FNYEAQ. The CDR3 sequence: CASSLAGVGDTQYF. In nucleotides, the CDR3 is TGTGCCAGCAGCTTAGCGGGAGTTGGAGATACGCAGTATTTT.

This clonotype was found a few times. In nucleotides, the CDR3 is TGTGCCAGCAGCTTGGCGGAGCCTTTAAATGAGCAGTTCTTC. This sequence encodes CASSLAEPLNEQFF. V is TRBV7-2 and J is TRBJ2-1; D uncertain. The germline CDR1 and CDR2 sequences are SGHTA and FQGNSA. Trimming cost V 3 bases and J 7 bases, with 13 bases left between them. The CDR3 consists of 14 residues.

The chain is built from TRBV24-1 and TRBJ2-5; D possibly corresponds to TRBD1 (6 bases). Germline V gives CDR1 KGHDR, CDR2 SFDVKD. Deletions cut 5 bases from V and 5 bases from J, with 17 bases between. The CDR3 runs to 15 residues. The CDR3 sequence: CATSGRGRLKETQYF. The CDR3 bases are TGTGCCACCAGTGGCAGGGGCAGGTTGAAGGAGACCCAGTACTTC.

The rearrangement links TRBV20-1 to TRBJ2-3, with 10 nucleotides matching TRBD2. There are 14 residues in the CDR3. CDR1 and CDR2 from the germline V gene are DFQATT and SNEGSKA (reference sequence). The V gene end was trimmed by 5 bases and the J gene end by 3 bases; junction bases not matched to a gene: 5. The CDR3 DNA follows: TGCAGTGCTCGGACTAGCGGAATAACAGATACGCAGTATTTT. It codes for CSARTSGITDTQYF.

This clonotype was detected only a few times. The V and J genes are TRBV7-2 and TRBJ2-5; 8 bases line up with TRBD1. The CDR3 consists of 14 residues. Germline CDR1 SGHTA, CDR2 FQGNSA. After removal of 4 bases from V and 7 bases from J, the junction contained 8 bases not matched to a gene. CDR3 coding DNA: TGTGCCAGCAGCTCTAGACAGGGGAGTCTGACCCAGTACTTC. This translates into CASSSRQGSLTQYF.

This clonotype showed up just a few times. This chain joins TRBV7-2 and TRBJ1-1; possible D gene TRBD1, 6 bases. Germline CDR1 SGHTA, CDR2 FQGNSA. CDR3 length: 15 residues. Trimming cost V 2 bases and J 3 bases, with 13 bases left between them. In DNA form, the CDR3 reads TGTGCCAGCAGCTTACTTGGCGGGGGGCACACTGAAGCTTTCTTT. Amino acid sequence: CASSLLGGGHTEAFF.

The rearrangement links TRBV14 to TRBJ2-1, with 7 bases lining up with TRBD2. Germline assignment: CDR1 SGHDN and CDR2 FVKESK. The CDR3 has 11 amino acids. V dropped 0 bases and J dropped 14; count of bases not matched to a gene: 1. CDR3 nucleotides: TGTGCCAGCAGCCAAGACGGGGGGAAGTTCTTC. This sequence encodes CASSQDGGKFF.

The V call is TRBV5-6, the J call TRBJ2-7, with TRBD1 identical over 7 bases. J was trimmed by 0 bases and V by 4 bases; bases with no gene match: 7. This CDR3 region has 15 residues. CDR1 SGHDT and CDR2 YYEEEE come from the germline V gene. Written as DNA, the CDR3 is TGTGCCAGCAGCACTACCGGGACAGCCTCCTACGAGCAGTACTTC. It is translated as CASSTTGTASYEQYF.

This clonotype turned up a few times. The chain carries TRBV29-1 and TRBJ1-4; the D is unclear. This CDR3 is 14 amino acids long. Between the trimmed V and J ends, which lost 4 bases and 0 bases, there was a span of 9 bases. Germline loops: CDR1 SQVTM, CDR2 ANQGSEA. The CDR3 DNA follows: TGCAGCGTTGCATCCTCTGCAACTAATGAAAAACTGTTTTTT. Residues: CSVASSATNEKLFF.

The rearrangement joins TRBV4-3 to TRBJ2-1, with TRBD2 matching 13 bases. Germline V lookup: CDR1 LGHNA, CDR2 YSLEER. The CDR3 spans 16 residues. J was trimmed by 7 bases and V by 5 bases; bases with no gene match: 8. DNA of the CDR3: TGCGCCAGCAGCTCAAGATTGACTAGCGGGAGGAATGAGCAGTTCTTC. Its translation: CASSSRLTSGRNEQFF.

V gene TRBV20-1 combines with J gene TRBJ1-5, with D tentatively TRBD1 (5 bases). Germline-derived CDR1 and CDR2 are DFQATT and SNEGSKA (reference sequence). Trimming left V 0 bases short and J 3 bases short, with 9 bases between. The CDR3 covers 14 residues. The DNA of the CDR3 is TGCAGTGCTAGAGATGGGACGGTCAATCAGCCCCAGCATTTT. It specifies CSARDGTVNQPQHF.

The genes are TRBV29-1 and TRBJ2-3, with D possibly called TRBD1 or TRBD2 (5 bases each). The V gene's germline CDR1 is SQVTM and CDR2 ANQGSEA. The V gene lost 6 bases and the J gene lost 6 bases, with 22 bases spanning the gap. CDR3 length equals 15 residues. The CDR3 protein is CSVHKGLGVSDTQYF. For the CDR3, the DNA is TGCAGCGTCCATAAGGGGTTGGGGGTATCGGATACGCAGTATTTT.

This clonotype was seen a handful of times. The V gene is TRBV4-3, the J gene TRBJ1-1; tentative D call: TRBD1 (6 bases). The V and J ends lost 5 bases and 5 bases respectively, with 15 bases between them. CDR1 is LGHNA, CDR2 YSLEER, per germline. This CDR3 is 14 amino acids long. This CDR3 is CASSYGGGRTEAFF. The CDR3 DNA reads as TGCGCCAGCAGCTACGGAGGGGGGAGAACTGAAGCTTTCTTT.

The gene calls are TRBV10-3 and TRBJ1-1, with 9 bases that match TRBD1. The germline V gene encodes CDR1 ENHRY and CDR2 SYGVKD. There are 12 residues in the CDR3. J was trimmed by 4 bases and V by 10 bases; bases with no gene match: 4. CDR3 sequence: CATGQGGTEAFF. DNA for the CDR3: TGTGCCACGGGACAGGGTGGCACTGAAGCTTTCTTT.

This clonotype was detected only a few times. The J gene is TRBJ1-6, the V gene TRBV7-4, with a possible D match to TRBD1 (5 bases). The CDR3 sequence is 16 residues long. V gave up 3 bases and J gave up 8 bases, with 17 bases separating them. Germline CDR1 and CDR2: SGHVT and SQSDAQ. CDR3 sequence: CASSLLRDRGYSPLHF. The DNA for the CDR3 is TGTGCCAGCAGCTTGCTCAGGGACCGTGGGTATTCACCCCTCCACTTT.

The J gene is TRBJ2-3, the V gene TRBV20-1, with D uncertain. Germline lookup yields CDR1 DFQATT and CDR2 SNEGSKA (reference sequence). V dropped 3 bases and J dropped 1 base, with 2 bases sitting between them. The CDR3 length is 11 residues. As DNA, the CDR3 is TGCAGTGCTAGCGGCACAGATACGCAGTATTTT. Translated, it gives CSASGTDTQYF.

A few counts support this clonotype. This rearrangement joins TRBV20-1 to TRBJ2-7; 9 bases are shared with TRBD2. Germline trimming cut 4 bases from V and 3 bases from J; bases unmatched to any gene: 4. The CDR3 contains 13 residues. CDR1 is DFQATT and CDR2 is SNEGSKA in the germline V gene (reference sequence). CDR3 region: CSATSGRIYEQYF. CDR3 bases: TGCAGTGCTACCAGCGGGAGGATCTACGAGCAGTACTTC.

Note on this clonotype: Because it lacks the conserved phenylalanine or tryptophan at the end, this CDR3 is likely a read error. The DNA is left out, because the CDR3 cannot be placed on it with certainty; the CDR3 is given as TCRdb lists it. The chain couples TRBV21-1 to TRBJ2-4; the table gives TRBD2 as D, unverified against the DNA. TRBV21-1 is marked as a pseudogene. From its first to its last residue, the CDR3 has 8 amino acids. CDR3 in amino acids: CASSILAR.

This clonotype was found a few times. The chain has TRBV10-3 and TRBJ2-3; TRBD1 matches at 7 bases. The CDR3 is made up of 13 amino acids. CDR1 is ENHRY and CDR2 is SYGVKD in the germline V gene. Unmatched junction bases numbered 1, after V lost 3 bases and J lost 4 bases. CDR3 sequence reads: CAISDQGADTQYF. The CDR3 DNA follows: TGTGCCATCAGTGACCAGGGGGCAGATACGCAGTATTTT.